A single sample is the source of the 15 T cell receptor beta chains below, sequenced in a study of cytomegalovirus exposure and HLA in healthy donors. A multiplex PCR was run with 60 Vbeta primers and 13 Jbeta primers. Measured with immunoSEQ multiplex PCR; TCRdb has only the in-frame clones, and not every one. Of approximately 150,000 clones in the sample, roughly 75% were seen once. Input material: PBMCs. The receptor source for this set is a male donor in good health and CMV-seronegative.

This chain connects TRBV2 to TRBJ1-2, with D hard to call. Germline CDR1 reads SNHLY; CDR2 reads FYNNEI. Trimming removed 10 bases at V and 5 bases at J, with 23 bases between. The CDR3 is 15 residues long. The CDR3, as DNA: TGTGCCAACAACCCTCTGGGCGACACCCTATATGGCTACACCTTC. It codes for CANNPLGDTLYGYTF.

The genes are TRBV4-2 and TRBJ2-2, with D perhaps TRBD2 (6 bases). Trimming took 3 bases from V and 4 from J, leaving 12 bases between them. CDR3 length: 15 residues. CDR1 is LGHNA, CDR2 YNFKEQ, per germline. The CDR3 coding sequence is TGTGCCAGCAGCCAGGTGGGGGGAATCACCGGGGAGCTGTTTTTT. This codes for CASSQVGGITGELFF.

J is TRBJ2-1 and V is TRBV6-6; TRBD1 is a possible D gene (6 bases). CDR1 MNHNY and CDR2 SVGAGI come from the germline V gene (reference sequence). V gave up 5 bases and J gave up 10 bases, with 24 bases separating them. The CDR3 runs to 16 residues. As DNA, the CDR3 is TGTGCCAGCAGTACAGGGTGGAGGACCCAGGGGTGGGAGCAGTTCTTC. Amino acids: CASSTGWRTQGWEQFF.

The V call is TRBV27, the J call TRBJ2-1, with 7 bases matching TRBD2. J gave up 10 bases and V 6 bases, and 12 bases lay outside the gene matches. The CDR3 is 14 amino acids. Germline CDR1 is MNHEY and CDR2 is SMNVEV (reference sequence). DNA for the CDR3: TGTGCCAGCAGCCTCCGGGACTATAGCACCGAGCAGTTCTTC. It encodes CASSLRDYSTEQFF.

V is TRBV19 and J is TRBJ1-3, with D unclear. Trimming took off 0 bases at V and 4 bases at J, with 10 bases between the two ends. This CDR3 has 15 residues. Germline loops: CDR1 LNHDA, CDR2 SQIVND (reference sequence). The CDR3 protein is CASSIDSAGGNTIYF. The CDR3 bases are TGTGCCAGTAGTATAGATTCGGCAGGAGGAAACACCATATATTTT.

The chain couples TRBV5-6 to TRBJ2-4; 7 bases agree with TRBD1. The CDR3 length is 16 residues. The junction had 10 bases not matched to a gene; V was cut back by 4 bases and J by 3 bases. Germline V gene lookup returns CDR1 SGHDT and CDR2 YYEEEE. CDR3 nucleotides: TGTGCCAGCAGCCGACAGGGTGACCCATTCAAAAACATTCAGTACTTC. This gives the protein CASSRQGDPFKNIQYF.

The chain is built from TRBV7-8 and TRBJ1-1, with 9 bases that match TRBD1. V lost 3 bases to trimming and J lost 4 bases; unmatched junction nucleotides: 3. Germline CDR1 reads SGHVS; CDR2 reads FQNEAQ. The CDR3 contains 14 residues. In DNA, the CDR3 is TGTGCCAGCAGCTTCTGGGACAGGGCCACTGAAGCTTTCTTT. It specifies CASSFWDRATEAFF. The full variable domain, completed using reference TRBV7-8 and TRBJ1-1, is GAGVSQSPRYKVAKRGQDVALRCDPISGHVSLFWYQQALGQGPEFLTYFQNEAQLDKSGLPSDRFFAERPEGSVSTLKIQRTQQEDSAVYLCASSFWDRATEAFFGQGTRLTVV.

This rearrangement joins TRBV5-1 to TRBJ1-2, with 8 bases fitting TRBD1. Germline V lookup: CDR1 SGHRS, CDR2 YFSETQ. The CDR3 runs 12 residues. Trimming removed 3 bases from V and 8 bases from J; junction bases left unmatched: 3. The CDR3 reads CASSYDRGGYTF. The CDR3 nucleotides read TGCGCCAGCAGCTACGACAGGGGCGGCTACACCTTC.

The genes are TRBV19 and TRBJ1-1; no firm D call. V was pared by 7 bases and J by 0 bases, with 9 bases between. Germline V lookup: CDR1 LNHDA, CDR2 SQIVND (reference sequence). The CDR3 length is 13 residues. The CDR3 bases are TGTGCCAGTACCCGAAGCATGAACACTGAAGCTTTCTTT. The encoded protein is CASTRSMNTEAFF.

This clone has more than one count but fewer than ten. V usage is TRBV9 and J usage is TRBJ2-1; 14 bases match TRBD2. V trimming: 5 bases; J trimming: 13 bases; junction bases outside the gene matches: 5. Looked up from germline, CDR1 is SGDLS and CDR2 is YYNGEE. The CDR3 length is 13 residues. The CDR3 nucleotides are TGTGCCAGCAGTGGACTAGCGGGGGGTGCCCAGTTCTTC. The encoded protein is CASSGLAGGAQFF. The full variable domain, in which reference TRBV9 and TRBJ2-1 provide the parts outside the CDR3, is DSGVTQTPKHLITATGQRVTLRCSPRSGDLSVYWYQQSLDQGLQFLIQYYNGEERAKGNILERFSAQQFPDLHSELNLSSLELGDSALYFCASSGLAGGAQFFGPGTRLTVL.

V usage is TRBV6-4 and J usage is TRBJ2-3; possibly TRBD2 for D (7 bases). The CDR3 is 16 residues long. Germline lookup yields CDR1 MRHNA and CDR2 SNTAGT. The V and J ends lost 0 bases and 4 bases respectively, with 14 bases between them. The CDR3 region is CASSDSGGGGSDTQYF. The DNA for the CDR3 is TGTGCCAGCAGTGACTCGGGGGGGGGCGGCTCAGATACGCAGTATTTT.

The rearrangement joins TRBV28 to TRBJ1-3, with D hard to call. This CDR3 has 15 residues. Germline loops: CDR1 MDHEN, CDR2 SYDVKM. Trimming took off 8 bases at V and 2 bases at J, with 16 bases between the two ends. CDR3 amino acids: CASLSAGVPGNTIYF. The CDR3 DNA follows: TGTGCCAGCCTCTCGGCCGGGGTACCTGGAAACACCATATATTTT.

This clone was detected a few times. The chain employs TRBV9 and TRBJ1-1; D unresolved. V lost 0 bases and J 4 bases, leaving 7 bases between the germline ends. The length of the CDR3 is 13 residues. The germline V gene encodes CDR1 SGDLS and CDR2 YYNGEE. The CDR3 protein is CASSVGSGTEAFF. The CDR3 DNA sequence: TGTGCCAGCAGCGTAGGGTCGGGCACTGAAGCTTTCTTT.

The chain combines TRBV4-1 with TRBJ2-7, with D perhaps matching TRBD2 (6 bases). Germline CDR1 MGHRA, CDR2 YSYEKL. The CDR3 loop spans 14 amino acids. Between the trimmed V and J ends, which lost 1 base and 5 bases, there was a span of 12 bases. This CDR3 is CASSQGPGGDEQYF. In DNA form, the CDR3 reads TGCGCCAGCAGCCAAGGGCCAGGAGGGGACGAGCAGTACTTC.

CDR3 nucleotides: TGTGCCAGCACCGATGGGACTAGCGTAAACACCGGGGAGCTGTTTTTT. Its protein product is CASTDGTSVNTGELFF. The V and J genes are TRBV27 and TRBJ2-2; 10 positions match TRBD2. The V gene end was trimmed by 7 bases and the J gene end by 2 bases; junction bases not matched to a gene: 7. The CDR3 loop spans 16 amino acids. CDR1 and CDR2 (germline): MNHEY, SMNVEV (reference sequence).